The clone carrying this TCR beta chain was picked up many times. The junction and the germline gene differ at one end; a read error may be behind it. This sample is part of a study of early T cells in non-severe SARS-CoV-2 infection. Each CDR3 protein gets one entry after TCRdb re-called the 5' RACE reads with MiXCR. The data hold some 30,000 distinct CDR3 sequences, with around 6% observed a single time. Germline lookup yields CDR1 DFQATT and CDR2 SNEGSKA (reference sequence). The CDR3 runs 13 residues. Sequencing used whole blood. The chain is built from TRBV20-1 and TRBJ2-5; D remains ambiguous. The receptor was derived from an adult who was a healthcare worker with PCR-confirmed SARS-CoV-2 infection or an uninfected control (not recorded which). This CDR3 reads CSARDGYEETQYF. CDR3 in DNA: TGCAGTGCCAGAGACGGGTACGAAGAGACCCAGTACTTC.